This T cell receptor beta chain was sequenced for a study of persistence of HIV-infected CD4 T cells. Background on the study: Median time on suppressive ART was 8 to 9 years. Multiple blood draws of up to about 180 mL, except two donors with single leukapheresis.

The immunoSEQ assay was version 4, run in survey mode. Template was genomic DNA at about 9.3 ng/uL, with up to roughly 1 ug used per sample. Generated by immunoSEQ multiplex PCR, the TCRdb table keeps only in-frame clones and is missing some. This table holds more than 30,000 clones, 70% found once. Findings and caveats of the study: Antigen-responding cells were enriched for degenerate expanded CDR3beta sequences.

The CDR3 extends over 11 amino acids. Trimming took 8 bases from V and 4 from J, leaving 8 bases between them. Germline V CDR1 and CDR2: LGHDT, YNNKEL (reference sequence). An overlapping HIV-1 Gag peptide pool stimulated these cells at about 0.9 ug/peptide/mL. Responding CD4+ T cells were sorted by upregulation of both CD40 ligand and CD69. As to this clone: Its antigen is not identified. Distinct nucleotide sequences in the sample also encode this CDR3.

The clonotype originates from an adult man with HIV who was CMV-seropositive. The chain employs TRBV3-1 (or the pseudogene TRBV3-2) and TRBJ1-2, with D perhaps TRBD1 (5 bases). The specimen comprised CD4+ T cells sorted from PBMCs after roughly 20-hour stimulation, sampled from a patient who received antiretroviral therapy. The CDR3 nucleotides read TGTGCCAGCGGGGACTCCTATGGCTACACCTTC. Translating gives CASGDSYGYTF.